The rows below give T cell receptor beta chains drawn from one sample of a study of CD8+ T cells in alopecia areata. Generated by immunoSEQ multiplex PCR, the TCRdb table keeps only in-frame clones and is missing some. The sample shows roughly 200,000 clones, roughly 50% of them seen only once. The sequences come from CD8+ T cells sorted from blood, collected at week 24, from a patient treated with tofacitinib. All receptors come from a human donor with alopecia areata. Both conserved end residues are trimmed from each CDR3. The order of the fields is V gene, J gene, CDR3 protein.

V gene: TRBV27; J gene: TRBJ2-1; CDR3 protein: ASSLGYNEQF
V gene: TRBV15; J gene: TRBJ2-2; CDR3 protein: ATSRVDRPSGELF
V gene: TRBV4-2; J gene: TRBJ2-3; CDR3 protein: ASSASGGATDTQY
V gene: TRBV19; J gene: TRBJ1-1; CDR3 protein: ASSIPTLYTEAF
V gene: TRBV5-1; J gene: TRBJ2-1; CDR3 protein: ASSSGGTDNEQF
V gene: TRBV2; J gene: TRBJ1-6; CDR3 protein: ASTDLEGHLNSPLH
V gene: TRBV13; J gene: TRBJ1-2; CDR3 protein: ASSSGQEYGYT
V gene: TRBV27; J gene: TRBJ1-2; CDR3 protein: ASSRGQGGSRN
V gene: TRBV25-1; J gene: TRBJ1-5; CDR3 protein: ASRSGNLGHQPQH
V gene: TRBV5-6; J gene: TRBJ1-1; CDR3 protein: ASSFAGMNTEAF
V gene: TRBV2; J gene: TRBJ1-1; CDR3 protein: ASSERGLDTEAF
V gene: TRBV29-1; J gene: TRBJ1-2; CDR3 protein: SVIGTGGDYGYT
V gene: TRBV9; J gene: TRBJ2-7; CDR3 protein: ASSREGTSGSYEQY
V gene: TRBV25-1; J gene: TRBJ2-7; CDR3 protein: ASGEYEQY
V gene: TRBV9; J gene: TRBJ2-1; CDR3 protein: ASSVELAGGIYNEQF
V gene: TRBV30; J gene: TRBJ2-7; CDR3 protein: AWTGTISYEQY
V gene: TRBV27; J gene: TRBJ1-2; CDR3 protein: ASSLTGYYGYT
V gene: TRBV30; J gene: TRBJ2-1; CDR3 protein: ASPTSLAGGVNEQF
V gene: TRBV29-1; J gene: TRBJ1-2; CDR3 protein: SEVFYGYT
V gene: TRBV10-3; J gene: TRBJ2-5; CDR3 protein: AISEFYGETQY
V gene: TRBV25-1; J gene: TRBJ1-5; CDR3 protein: ASSDLGREQPQH
V gene: TRBV2; J gene: TRBJ2-1; CDR3 protein: ASSESGFNEQF
V gene: TRBV5-4; J gene: TRBJ2-5; CDR3 protein: ASSLADTPGTQY
V gene: TRBV30; J gene: TRBJ1-5; CDR3 protein: AWTPSGGYQPQH
V gene: TRBV6-5; J gene: TRBJ1-5; CDR3 protein: ASSTHSNQPQH
V gene: TRBV27; J gene: TRBJ2-3; CDR3 protein: ASFEEGNTDTQY
V gene: TRBV11-1; J gene: TRBJ2-7; CDR3 protein: ASSSRDLGGYEQY
V gene: TRBV27; J gene: TRBJ2-5; CDR3 protein: ASSLGNLQETQY
V gene: TRBV5-4; J gene: TRBJ2-5; CDR3 protein: ASSLVNRRNQETQY
V gene: TRBV15; J gene: TRBJ2-3; CDR3 protein: ATSRERAGSTDTQY
V gene: TRBV14; J gene: TRBJ2-7; CDR3 protein: ASSPNVAYEQY
V gene: TRBV7-8; J gene: TRBJ2-5; CDR3 protein: ASSLGIAGGQETQY
V gene: TRBV30; J gene: TRBJ1-1; CDR3 protein: AWSVPQFITEAF
V gene: TRBV15; J gene: TRBJ1-5; CDR3 protein: ATSRSRGPEPQH
V gene: TRBV19; J gene: TRBJ2-7; CDR3 protein: ASSISGGAYEQY
V gene: TRBV5-1; J gene: TRBJ2-3; CDR3 protein: ASSLAETSTDTQY
V gene: TRBV15; J gene: TRBJ2-3; CDR3 protein: ATSRGLAGAGGTQY
V gene: TRBV5-1; J gene: TRBJ2-7; CDR3 protein: ASRPGSLPPYEQY
V gene: TRBV19; J gene: TRBJ1-5; CDR3 protein: ASSGPGDFYQPQH
V gene: TRBV5-1; J gene: TRBJ2-2; CDR3 protein: ASRYRGFRTGELF